Ten or more counts support the clone carrying this TCR beta chain. The antigen remains unidentified. The entry originates in a study of T cell repertoires in cytomegalovirus infection. Study-wide background: In the study, CMV epitopes included recently identified HLA-C-restricted and well-studied HLA-B-restricted ones. Based on public TCR beta signatures, there were indications of CMV infection and of a matching HLA type.

Study-wide findings and caveats: Across the ex vivo response, the dominant clonotypes were HLA-C-restricted CMV-specific TCR beta clonotypes. CMV carriers with the relevant HLA were identified by cumulative public TCR beta family frequency.

TCRdb re-called the reads with MiXCR, one entry per CDR3 protein. The repertoire holds 700,000 to 950,000 distinct CDR3 sequences, with about 33% as singletons. CDR1 is LGHNT, CDR2 FRNRAP, per germline. The CDR3 loop spans 17 amino acids. Trimming cost V 0 bases and J 1 base, with 15 bases left between them. This chain links TRBV12-5 with TRBJ1-1; D is ambiguous. This sequence originates from a human donor in good health (CMV status not recorded). Some clones in this sample may be carry-over from other donors' samples. The sequences come from cultured CD8+ T cells from PBMCs, collected from culture after CMV antigen stimulation. CDR3 region: CASGLVPSRTQNTEAFF. Here the CDR3 DNA reads TGTGCTAGTGGTTTGGTACCTTCCCGCACTCAGAACACTGAAGCTTTCTTT.